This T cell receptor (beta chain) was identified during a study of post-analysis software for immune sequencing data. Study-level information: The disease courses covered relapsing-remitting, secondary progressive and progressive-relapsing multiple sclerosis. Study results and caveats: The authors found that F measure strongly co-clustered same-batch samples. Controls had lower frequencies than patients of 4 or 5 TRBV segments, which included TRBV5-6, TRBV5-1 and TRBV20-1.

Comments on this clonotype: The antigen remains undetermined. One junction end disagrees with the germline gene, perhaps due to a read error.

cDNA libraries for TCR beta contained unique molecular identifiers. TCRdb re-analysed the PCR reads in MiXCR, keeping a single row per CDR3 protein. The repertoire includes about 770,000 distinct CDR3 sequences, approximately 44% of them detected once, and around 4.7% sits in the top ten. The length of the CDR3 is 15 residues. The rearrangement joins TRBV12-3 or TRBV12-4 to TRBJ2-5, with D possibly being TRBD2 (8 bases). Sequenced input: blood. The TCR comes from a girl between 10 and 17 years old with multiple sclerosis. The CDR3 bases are TGTACCAGCAGTTTGTCAGTAGCGGGGACAGTCGCCCAGTACTTC. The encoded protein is CTSSLSVAGTVAQYF.